What follows are 29 T cell receptor beta chains derived from one specimen sequenced in a study of shared clonotypes between healthy human individuals. Method: immunoSEQ multiplex PCR; TCRdb's copy keeps in-frame clones and lacks some. The top ten hold 0.39% of the sample, which has 2.3 million or so clones, over 85% seen once. The specimen sequenced was naive CD4+ T cells from PBMCs. Subset denoted: CD45RA+ positively selected. Receptors originate from a man in his late teens or twenties in good health. Some clones in this sample may be carry-over from other donors' samples.

V is TRBV7-3 and J is TRBJ2-1; D may be TRBD1 or TRBD2 (5 bases each). With 5 bases removed from V and 9 bases from J, the gap between germline ends came to 20 bases. CDR1 is SGHTA, CDR2 FQGTGA, per germline. This CDR3 has 15 amino acids. The DNA of the CDR3 is TGTGCCAGCAGCCGCACCGGGGCCCCCGGTAGTGAGCAGTTCTTC. Encoded protein: CASSRTGAPGSEQFF.

This sequence joins TRBV2 and TRBJ2-5; TRBD1 matches at 11 bases. Germline CDR1 reads SNHLY; CDR2 reads FYNNEI. The CDR3 spans 15 residues. The J segment lost 4 bases and the V segment lost 6 bases, leaving 7 bases of the junction unmatched. Written as DNA, the CDR3 is TGTGCCAGCAGGGCGCGGGACAGGGGGGGAGAGACCCAGTACTTC. Amino acids: CASRARDRGGETQYF.

J is TRBJ2-5 and V is TRBV11-2; 12 bases align to TRBD2. V gave up 7 bases and J gave up 2 bases; unmatched junction bases: 11. CDR1 is SGHAT and CDR2 is FQNNGV in the germline V gene. This CDR3 contains 17 residues. The CDR3 bases are TGTGCCAGCATCCCACTAGCGGGAGGCAATAGACAAGAGACCCAGTACTTC. Its translation is CASIPLAGGNRQETQYF.

The chain uses TRBV29-1 and TRBJ1-1; D remains ambiguous. Trimming removed 2 bases at V and 1 base at J, with 5 bases between. Germline V gene lookup returns CDR1 SQVTM and CDR2 ANQGSEA. The CDR3 loop spans 12 amino acids. In DNA, the CDR3 is TGCAGCGTTGAATTGGGGAACACTGAAGCTTTCTTT. This sequence encodes CSVELGNTEAFF. The full variable domain, completed using reference TRBV29-1 and TRBJ1-1, is SAVISQKPSRDICQRGTSLTIQCQVDSQVTMMFWYRQQPGQSLTLIATANQGSEATYESGFVIDKFPISRPNLTFSTLTVSNMSPEDSSIYLCSVELGNTEAFFGQGTRLTVV.

This clone was detected only once. The rearrangement joins TRBV9 to TRBJ2-3, with TRBD2 identical over 9 bases. Per the germline V gene, CDR1 is SGDLS and CDR2 is YYNGEE. The CDR3 spans 18 residues. Trimming removed 1 base from V and 4 bases from J; junction bases left unmatched: 13. DNA for the CDR3: TGTGCCAGCAGCGTAATGGGCGGGACTAGCCCCGGAGCAGATACGCAGTATTTT. It is translated as CASSVMGGTSPGADTQYF.

This chain links TRBV4-3 with TRBJ2-3, with unresolved D. V dropped 3 bases and J dropped 2 bases, with 9 bases sitting between them. This CDR3 contains 14 residues. Germline lookup yields CDR1 LGHNA and CDR2 YSLEER. CDR3 bases: TGCGCCAGCAGCCAGAACACCCCCACAGATACGCAGTATTTT. This translates into CASSQNTPTDTQYF.

The gene calls are TRBV7-3 and TRBJ1-1; D call uncertain. Trimming removed 4 bases from V and 1 base from J, with 10 bases in between. The CDR3 totals 14 residues. In germline, CDR1 is SGHTA, CDR2 FQGTGA. The CDR3 region is CASSWRGSNTEAFF. The CDR3 DNA sequence: TGTGCCAGCAGCTGGCGAGGGTCGAACACTGAAGCTTTCTTT.

The count of this clone is one. This sample also contains other DNA sequences that code for the same CDR3. CDR3 DNA sequence: TGTGCCAGCAGCGTAGGAGGGATCACAGATACGCAGTATTTT. Its protein product is CASSVGGITDTQYF. The chain is built from TRBV9 and TRBJ2-3; TRBD2 might be the D (5 bases). This CDR3 contains 14 residues. V dropped 0 bases and J dropped 2 bases, with 7 bases sitting between them. From germline, CDR1 is SGDLS and CDR2 YYNGEE.

The genes are TRBV9 and TRBJ2-2; 8 bases match TRBD2. This CDR3 has 21 residues. Germline V lookup: CDR1 SGDLS, CDR2 YYNGEE. Losses at the gene ends were 2 bases for V and 6 bases for J; bases not matched to a gene: 24. The CDR3 region is CASSVTPGSGSGKTGAGELFF. The CDR3, as DNA: TGTGCCAGCAGCGTGACCCCTGGGAGCGGGAGCGGAAAAACAGGCGCCGGGGAGCTGTTTTTT.

V usage is TRBV6-6 and J usage is TRBJ1-4; TRBD1 is a possible D gene (5 bases). V dropped 6 bases and J dropped 11 bases, with 19 bases sitting between them. CDR3 length equals 14 residues. Looked up from germline, CDR1 is MNHNY and CDR2 is SVGAGI (reference sequence). The CDR3 reads CASREAGQMLKLFF. The CDR3 DNA reads TGTGCCAGCAGGGAGGCAGGACAAATGTTGAAACTGTTTTTT.

The count of this clone is one. The rearrangement joins TRBV15 to TRBJ2-1; 7 bases match TRBD1. V shed 3 bases, J shed 10 bases, and the junction held 6 bases outside the gene matches. The CDR3 is 13 residues long. Germline CDR1 reads LNHNV; CDR2 reads YYDKDF (reference sequence). The CDR3 reads CATSRDRPREQFF. CDR3 in DNA: TGTGCCACCAGCAGGGACAGGCCTAGAGAGCAGTTCTTC.

The chain links TRBV19 to TRBJ1-2; 7 bases line up with TRBD1. This CDR3 is built from 15 residues. With V trimmed by 7 bases and J by 4 bases, 12 bases remained unmatched. Germline lookup yields CDR1 LNHDA and CDR2 SQIVND (reference sequence). CDR3 nucleotide sequence: TGTGCCAGTACCCGGGGGGACAGCACTCCCTATGGCTACACCTTC. Translation gives CASTRGDSTPYGYTF. The variable domain in full, completed from reference TRBV19 and TRBJ1-2, reads DGGITQSPKYLFRKEGQNVTLSCEQNLNHDAMYWYRQDPGQGLRLIYYSQIVNDFQKGDIAEGYSVSREKKESFPLTVTSAQKNPTAFYLCASTRGDSTPYGYTFGSGTRLTVV.

This clone was seen once. The J gene is TRBJ2-2, the V gene TRBV6-6; TRBD2 is a possible D gene (5 bases). The CDR3 contains 13 residues. Trimming left V 11 bases short and J 3 bases short, with 13 bases between. Germline values: CDR1 MNHNY, CDR2 SVGAGI (reference sequence). In DNA form, the CDR3 reads TGTGCCTGCCGACTAAGGGACACCGGGGAGCTGTTTTTT. It specifies CACRLRDTGELFF.

This clone was counted a few times. The chain links TRBV7-2 to TRBJ1-5, with 7 bases identical to TRBD1. Germline trimming cut 1 base from V and 0 bases from J; bases unmatched to any gene: 9. Germline CDR1 is SGHTA and CDR2 is FQGNSA. This CDR3 is 18 amino acids long. Written as DNA, the CDR3 is TGTGCCAGCAGCTTAGGGACCTTGACAGGGACTAGCAATCAGCCCCAGCATTTT. Translated, it gives CASSLGTLTGTSNQPQHF. Using reference TRBV7-2 and TRBJ1-5 for the parts outside the CDR3, the full variable domain is GAGVSQSPSNKVTEKGKDVELRCDPISGHTALYWYRQSLGQGLEFLIYFQGNSAPDKSGLPSDRFSAERTGGSVSTLTIQRTQQEDSAVYLCASSLGTLTGTSNQPQHFGDGTRLSIL.

The chain couples TRBV7-2 to TRBJ1-2, with D possibly TRBD1 on 5 matching bases. CDR1 and CDR2 from the germline V gene are SGHTA and FQGNSA. The CDR3 length is 14 residues. V lost 2 bases, J lost 7 bases, and 14 bases lay in between. CDR3: CASSLLGIQGGYTF. In nucleotides, the CDR3 is TGTGCCAGCAGCTTACTGGGGATCCAGGGTGGCTACACCTTC. Using reference TRBV7-2 and TRBJ1-2 for the parts outside the CDR3, the full variable domain is GAGVSQSPSNKVTEKGKDVELRCDPISGHTALYWYRQSLGQGLEFLIYFQGNSAPDKSGLPSDRFSAERTGGSVSTLTIQRTQQEDSAVYLCASSLLGIQGGYTFGSGTRLTVV.

V is TRBV7-3 and J is TRBJ2-1; no firm D call. The V gene's germline CDR1 is SGHTA and CDR2 FQGTGA. Trimming cost V 5 bases and J 0 bases, with 17 bases left between them. The CDR3 spans 17 residues. The CDR3 loop is CASSPRLSPGSYNEQFF. The CDR3 DNA sequence: TGTGCCAGCAGCCCGAGACTCTCCCCGGGCTCCTACAATGAGCAGTTCTTC. The full variable domain, with the rest looked up from reference TRBV7-3 and TRBJ2-1, is GAGVSQTPSNKVTEKGKYVELRCDPISGHTALYWYRQSLGQGPEFLIYFQGTGAADDSGLPNDRFFAVRPEGSVSTLKIQRTERGDSAVYLCASSPRLSPGSYNEQFFGPGTRLTVL.

This clone is a singleton in its sample. The V call is TRBV28, the J call TRBJ2-7, with TRBD2 matching over 7 bases. This CDR3 is 15 amino acids long. The germline gives CDR1 MDHEN, CDR2 SYDVKM. V lost 5 bases, J lost 2 bases, and 9 bases stayed unmatched. Here the CDR3 reads CASSRPGSGAYEQYF. CDR3 nucleotide sequence: TGTGCCAGCAGTCGCCCCGGAAGCGGGGCCTACGAGCAGTACTTC.

In DNA, the CDR3 is TGTGCCAGCAGCCCCAGGGGCGCGACCTACGAGCAGTACTTC. Protein product: CASSPRGATYEQYF. The chain carries TRBV11-3 and TRBJ2-7; tentative D call: TRBD1 (6 bases). This CDR3 is 14 amino acids long. The germline V gene has CDR1 SGHNT and CDR2 YENEEA. The V end was cut by 5 bases, the J end by 2 bases, with 13 bases between.

This chain links TRBV27 with TRBJ2-3; TRBD2 aligns across 10 bases. The CDR3 extends over 17 amino acids. V dropped 6 bases and J dropped 0; count of bases not matched to a gene: 9. The germline V gene encodes CDR1 MNHEY and CDR2 SMNVEV (reference sequence). The chain's CDR3 is CASSHFWTSGSTDTQYF. CDR3 nucleotides: TGTGCCAGCAGCCATTTCTGGACTAGCGGCAGCACAGATACGCAGTATTTT.

The V and J genes are TRBV7-2 and TRBJ2-1, with 9 bases that match TRBD2. J lost 2 bases, V lost 3 bases, and 2 bases had no gene match. CDR1 and CDR2 from the germline V gene are SGHTA and FQGNSA. The CDR3 runs 15 residues. CDR3 DNA: TGTGCCAGCAGCTTTAGCGGGGGTCCCTACAATGAGCAGTTCTTC. This translates into CASSFSGGPYNEQFF.

The chain employs TRBV30 and TRBJ2-2; 8 bases fit TRBD2. This CDR3 has 15 residues. CDR1 is GTSNPN and CDR2 is SVGIG in the germline V gene (reference sequence). The trim removed 3 bases at V and 5 bases at J, leaving 8 bases unmatched. CDR3 in DNA: TGTGCCTGGAGGGAGGGGACTAGGGCGACCGGGGAGCTGTTTTTT. Residues: CAWREGTRATGELFF.

The chain uses TRBV18 and TRBJ2-5; D call uncertain. V lost 0 bases to trimming and J lost 5 bases, with 13 bases between them. The CDR3 runs 15 residues. Germline V gene sequence: CDR1 KGHSH, CDR2 LQKENI. The CDR3 DNA is TGTGCCAGCTCACCACCGAACTCCCTCGGGGAGACCCAGTACTTC. It specifies CASSPPNSLGETQYF.

The chain joins TRBV6-5 to TRBJ2-1; a weak D match, TRBD2 (5 bases). The length of the CDR3 is 11 residues. Trimming cost V 6 bases and J 13 bases, with 13 bases left between them. The germline gives CDR1 MNHEY, CDR2 SVGAGI. CDR3 loop: CASRRRDIQFF. CDR3 sequence (DNA): TGTGCCAGCAGAAGACGGGATATACAGTTCTTC.

This rearrangement joins TRBV5-1 to TRBJ1-4; 8 bases align to TRBD1. This CDR3 spans 15 amino acids. Germline CDR1 is SGHRS and CDR2 is YFSETQ. J was trimmed by 6 bases and V by 0 bases; bases with no gene match: 4. CDR3 nucleotide sequence: TGCGCCAGCAGCTTGGTGGACAGGGCATATGAAAAACTGTTTTTT. Amino acid sequence: CASSLVDRAYEKLFF. The full variable domain, its missing parts supplied by reference TRBV5-1 and TRBJ1-4, is KAGVTQTPRYLIKTRGQQVTLSCSPISGHRSVSWYQQTPGQGLQFLFEYFSETQRNKGNFPGRFSGRQFSNSRSEMNVSTLELGDSALYLCASSLVDRAYEKLFFGSGTQLSVL.

The V call is TRBV19, the J call TRBJ2-7; 9 nucleotides line up with TRBD1. The CDR3 is made up of 13 amino acids. V was clipped by 5 bases and J by 7 bases; unmatched bases: 6. Looked up from germline, CDR1 is LNHDA and CDR2 is SQIVND (reference sequence). The CDR3, as DNA: TGTGCCAGTAGTGTACAGGGGGCGGGAGAGCAGTACTTC. It specifies CASSVQGAGEQYF. Full variable domain (outside the CDR3, taken from reference TRBV19 and TRBJ2-7): DGGITQSPKYLFRKEGQNVTLSCEQNLNHDAMYWYRQDPGQGLRLIYYSQIVNDFQKGDIAEGYSVSREKKESFPLTVTSAQKNPTAFYLCASSVQGAGEQYFGPGTRLTVT.

This clone was observed a handful of times. The V call is TRBV7-9, the J call TRBJ1-5; no reliable D call. V was pared by 4 bases and J by 1 base, with 8 bases between. Germline V lookup: CDR1 SEHNR, CDR2 FQNEAQ (reference sequence). The CDR3 runs 14 residues. The CDR3 loop is CASSYRGSNQPQHF. The CDR3 DNA follows: TGTGCCAGCAGCTACAGAGGCAGCAATCAGCCCCAGCATTTT.

V gene TRBV6-1 combines with J gene TRBJ2-2; no firm D call. The CDR3 is made up of 15 amino acids. Germline V gives CDR1 MNHNS, CDR2 SASEGT. Trimming stripped 6 bases from V and 13 bases from J, with 24 bases between. The CDR3 sequence is CASSGGSTTTRWLFF. The CDR3 bases are TGTGCCAGCAGCGGCGGTAGCACTACCACCCGGTGGCTGTTTTTT.

The rearrangement joins TRBV7-6 to TRBJ2-1; 9 positions match TRBD1. Germline V gene sequence: CDR1 SGHVS, CDR2 FNYEAQ. V was clipped by 4 bases and J by 3 bases; unmatched bases: 4. This CDR3 is 15 amino acids long. CDR3 residues: CASSSPGQGYNEQFF. In nucleotides, the CDR3 is TGTGCCAGCAGCTCTCCGGGACAGGGCTACAATGAGCAGTTCTTC. The full variable domain, completed using reference TRBV7-6 and TRBJ2-1, is GAGVSQSPRYKVTKRGQDVALRCDPISGHVSLYWYRQALGQGPEFLTYFNYEAQQDKSGLPNDRFSAERPEGSISTLTIQRTEQRDSAMYRCASSSPGQGYNEQFFGPGTRLTVL.

To note about this clone: Other DNA variants within this sample encode the same CDR3. V and J are TRBV5-1 and TRBJ2-5, with D perhaps given as TRBD1 or TRBD2 (5 bases each). This CDR3 contains 13 residues. CDR1 is SGHRS and CDR2 is YFSETQ in the germline V gene. The ends were cut back, 4 bases at V and 4 bases at J, with 11 bases in the middle. Here the CDR3 reads CASSPGGGETQYF. CDR3 in DNA: TGCGCCAGCAGCCCTGGTGGGGGAGAGACCCAGTACTTC.